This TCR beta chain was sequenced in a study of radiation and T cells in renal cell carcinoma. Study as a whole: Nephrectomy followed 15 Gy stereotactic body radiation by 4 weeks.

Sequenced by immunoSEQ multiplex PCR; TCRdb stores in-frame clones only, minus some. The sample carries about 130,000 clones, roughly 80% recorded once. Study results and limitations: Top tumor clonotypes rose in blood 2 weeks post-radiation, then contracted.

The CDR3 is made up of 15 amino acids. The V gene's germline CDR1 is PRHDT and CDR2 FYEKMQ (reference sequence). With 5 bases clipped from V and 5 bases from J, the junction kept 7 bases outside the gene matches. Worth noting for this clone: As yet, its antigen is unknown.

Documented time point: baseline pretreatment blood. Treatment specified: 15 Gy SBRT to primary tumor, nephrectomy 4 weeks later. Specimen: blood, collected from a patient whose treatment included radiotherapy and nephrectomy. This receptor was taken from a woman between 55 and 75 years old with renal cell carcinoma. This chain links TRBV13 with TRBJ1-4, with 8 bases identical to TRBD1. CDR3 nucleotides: TGTGCCAGCAGCCCCTGGACAGGGAAAAATGAAAAACTGTTTTTT. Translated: CASSPWTGKNEKLFF.